These 21 T cell receptor beta chains were sequenced from one sample in a study of blood T cells in healthy people across ages (dated by TCRdb to about 2015). Library preparation used 5' RACE. The data were produced on an Illumina HiSeq 2500. The second PCR ran for about 6 to 12 cycles and used a J-beta primer mix along with a sample-barcoded 5' primer. The public reads were reanalyzed by TCRdb: fastp trimming at Q25, MiXCR alignment, in-frame beta chains only. Entries are consolidated by CDR3 protein sequence, retaining the most common genes and DNA. The table for this sample lists around 990,000 distinct CDR3 sequences; 25% of them were counted only once. Of the sample, 0.65% to 0.95% falls within the top ten clones. The data also belong to a second study, concerning T cells of mothers and their children.

The sequencing input was blood. These receptors all come from a girl aged 2 to 10 in good health.

This clonotype was seen many times. The chain employs TRBV7-3 and TRBJ2-5; perhaps TRBD2 as D (6 bases). V lost 0 bases and J lost 1, with 6 bases in between. CDR3 length: 14 amino acids. CDR1 is SGHTA and CDR2 is FQGTGA in the germline V gene. The CDR3 sequence is CASSLTGGQETQYF. The DNA for the CDR3 is TGTGCCAGCAGCTTAACGGGGGGCCAAGAGACCCAGTACTTC.

Remarks on this clonotype: The CDR3 does not close with the conserved phenylalanine or tryptophan, likely indicating a read error. The rearrangement links TRBV7-2 to TRBJ2-1; 11 bases match TRBD2. With V trimmed by 5 bases and J by 7 bases, 7 bases remained unmatched. CDR1 SGHTA and CDR2 FQGNSA come from the germline V gene. The CDR3 runs 15 residues. The CDR3 sequence is CASSNLAGGVNEQFL. CDR3 sequence (DNA): TGTGCCAGCAGCAACCTAGCGGGAGGAGTAAATGAGCAGTTCTTA.

The chain carries TRBV12-3 or TRBV12-4 and TRBJ2-5, with 8 bases matching TRBD1. The junction had 7 bases not matched to a gene; V was cut back by 0 bases and J by 7 bases. This CDR3 is built from 15 residues. The CDR3 DNA reads as TGTGCCAGCAGTTTAGCCGCCCTCGGGACAGGGACCCAGTACTTC. Translation gives CASSLAALGTGTQYF.

Only a few counts were recorded for this clonotype. The chain has TRBV27 and TRBJ2-7; D unresolved. The CDR3 length is 13 residues. Trimming pared 6 bases from V and 3 bases from J, leaving 12 bases between. CDR1 is MNHEY, CDR2 SMNVEV, per germline (reference sequence). The CDR3 loop is CASRDLGNYEQYF. CDR3 DNA sequence: TGTGCCAGCAGAGACCTAGGGAACTACGAGCAGTACTTC.

The V and J genes are TRBV5-6 and TRBJ2-5, with 8 bases lining up with TRBD2. The DNA end lines up better with TRBJ2-1; the J call may be wrong. The CDR3 runs to 17 residues. Germline loops: CDR1 SGHDT, CDR2 YYEEEE. CDR3 amino acids: CASSLVAGGLRGNEQFF. CDR3 nucleotides: TGTGCCAGCAGCTTGGTGGCGGGGGGTTTGAGGGGTAATGAGCAGTTCTTC.

The rearrangement links TRBV5-6 to TRBJ1-5, with TRBD1 identical over 8 bases. The CDR3 is 15 residues long. Germline CDR1 reads SGHDT; CDR2 reads YYEEEE. The ends lost 0 bases at V and 5 bases at J; junction bases unmatched: 4. DNA for the CDR3: TGTGCCAGCAGCTTGGCCGGGACAGGCTATCAGCCCCAGCATTTT. Amino acids: CASSLAGTGYQPQHF.

The chain links TRBV5-1 to TRBJ2-5; 8 bases map to TRBD2. The J call is in doubt because the DNA end fits TRBJ2-1 better. The CDR3 is 15 residues long. CDR1 SGHRS and CDR2 YFSETQ come from the germline V gene. The CDR3 nucleotides are TGCGCCAGCAGCTTGGCCTGGCTAGCGGGTAATGAGCAGTTCTTC. This encodes CASSLAWLAGNEQFF.

The rearrangement joins TRBV19 to TRBJ1-1; 8 positions match TRBD1. J was trimmed by 5 bases and V by 5 bases; bases with no gene match: 7. The germline gives CDR1 LNHDA, CDR2 SQIVND (reference sequence). The CDR3 has 14 amino acids. The CDR3 sequence: CASSYQQGGTEAFF. CDR3 sequence (DNA): TGTGCCAGTAGTTACCAACAGGGGGGGACTGAAGCTTTCTTT.

This clonotype was observed at least ten times. This sequence joins TRBV27 and TRBJ2-3, with TRBD2 identical over 8 bases. The germline V gene encodes CDR1 MNHEY and CDR2 SMNVEV (reference sequence). V lost 4 bases and J lost 2; bases outside the gene matches: 8. The CDR3 sequence is 16 residues long. CDR3 sequence reads: CASSSSAGDFTDTQYF. CDR3 in DNA: TGTGCCAGCAGTTCTTCAGCGGGGGACTTCACAGATACGCAGTATTTT.

The chain uses TRBV12-3 or TRBV12-4 and TRBJ2-5; 8 nucleotides line up with TRBD1. The CDR3 covers 14 residues. The V segment lost 6 bases and the J segment 9 bases; nucleotides outside the gene matches: 12. The CDR3 coding sequence is TGTGCCAGCAGGAAGACAGGGGAGAAGGTGGCCCAGTACTTC. It translates to CASRKTGEKVAQYF.

This clonotype was observed a few times. This rearrangement joins TRBV29-1 to TRBJ2-5; 7 bases fit TRBD2. J gave up 10 bases and V 1 base, and 15 bases lay outside the gene matches. This CDR3 region has 15 residues. Germline V gene sequence: CDR1 SQVTM, CDR2 ANQGSEA. CDR3 sequence: CSVEGRLAVGGDQYF. CDR3 sequence (DNA): TGCAGCGTTGAAGGCCGGCTAGCGGTAGGAGGAGACCAGTACTTC.

This clonotype was counted between two and nine times. This sequence joins TRBV20-1 and TRBJ1-4; 8 nucleotides match TRBD1. In germline, CDR1 is DFQATT, CDR2 SNEGSKA (reference sequence). The CDR3 loop spans 14 amino acids. V shed 2 bases and J 7 bases; nucleotides not matched to a gene: 6. The CDR3 DNA sequence: TGCAGTGCTAGAATAACCGGGACAGGTGAAAAACTGTTTTTT. Its protein is CSARITGTGEKLFF.

The V call is TRBV5-1, the J call TRBJ2-1; D possibly matches TRBD1 or TRBD2 (5 bases each). CDR1 is SGHRS and CDR2 is YFSETQ in the germline V gene. Trimming pared 1 base from V and 5 bases from J, leaving 10 bases between. The CDR3 covers 14 residues. In DNA, the CDR3 is TGCGCCAGCAGCTTGTACGGGGCGGACAATGAGCAGTTCTTC. It specifies CASSLYGADNEQFF.

In nucleotides, the CDR3 is TGTGCCAGCAGCCCAAAAGTCCTACGGGGGGGCACAGATACGCAGTATTTT. Residues: CASSPKVLRGGTDTQYF. V usage is TRBV3-1 and J usage is TRBJ2-3, with 7 bases lining up with TRBD2. The length of the CDR3 is 17 residues. Losses at the gene ends were 4 bases for V and 1 base for J; bases not matched to a gene: 11. Germline CDR1 LGHDT, CDR2 YNNKEL (reference sequence).

V usage is TRBV5-1 and J usage is TRBJ2-2; no firm D call. Trimming cost V 4 bases and J 3 bases, with 16 bases left between them. CDR1 is SGHRS and CDR2 is YFSETQ in the germline V gene. There are 16 residues in the CDR3. CDR3 loop: CASSLVQRPDTGELFF. The CDR3 DNA is TGCGCCAGCAGCCTTGTGCAGCGACCGGACACCGGGGAGCTGTTTTTT.

Only a few counts were recorded for this clonotype. The CDR3: CASSGRTGPNEQFF. The CDR3 DNA sequence: TGTGCCAGCAGCGGCCGAACAGGGCCCAATGAGCAGTTCTTC. The chain links TRBV13 to TRBJ2-5; TRBD1 might be the D (6 bases). TRBJ2-1 explains the end of the DNA better; the J call may be wrong. The CDR3 spans 14 residues. In germline, CDR1 is PRHDT, CDR2 FYEKMQ (reference sequence).

This chain uses TRBV7-9 with TRBJ2-1; D gene unclear. Germline CDR1 SEHNR, CDR2 FQNEAQ (reference sequence). This CDR3 is 18 amino acids long. With 8 bases removed from V and 1 base from J, the gap between germline ends came to 24 bases. DNA of the CDR3: TGTGCCAGCCCACCTCAAGGCAGGCCAATCGGGTCCTACAATGAGCAGTTCTTC. Its protein is CASPPQGRPIGSYNEQFF.

This clonotype was detected a few times. The rearrangement links TRBV7-9 to TRBJ2-5, with TRBD1 identical over 8 bases. CDR1 SEHNR and CDR2 FQNEAQ come from the germline V gene (reference sequence). V trimming: 1 base; J trimming: 3 bases; junction bases outside the gene matches: 4. The CDR3 has 15 residues. The CDR3 sequence is CASSLGMGQEETQYF. The CDR3 DNA reads TGTGCCAGCAGCTTAGGGATGGGACAGGAAGAGACCCAGTACTTC.

The chain joins TRBV11-3 to TRBJ2-3; the match to TRBD2 covers 7 bases. Unmatched junction bases numbered 15, after V lost 2 bases and J lost 4 bases. This CDR3 is built from 18 residues. The germline gives CDR1 SGHNT, CDR2 YENEEA. The CDR3 sequence: CASSLSQRQWGGADTQYF. CDR3 coding DNA: TGTGCCAGCAGCTTATCCCAACGGCAATGGGGGGGGGCAGATACGCAGTATTTT.

This clonotype was counted at least ten times. The chain has TRBV27 and TRBJ1-1; D not resolved. The V end was cut by 6 bases, the J end by 0 bases, with 8 bases between. The CDR3 contains 13 residues. Germline V gene data show CDR1 as MNHEY and CDR2 as SMNVEV (reference sequence). CDR3 amino acids: CASSFLVNTEAFF. The CDR3 bases are TGTGCCAGCAGCTTCTTGGTGAACACTGAAGCTTTCTTT.

The V and J genes are TRBV20-1 and TRBJ1-1, with D uncertain. Trimming pared 0 bases from V and 1 base from J, leaving 12 bases between. Per germline, CDR1 DFQATT and CDR2 SNEGSKA (reference sequence). This CDR3 spans 15 amino acids. Here the CDR3 DNA reads TGCAGTGCTAGAGATGATGGAAAAAAGAACACTGAAGCTTTCTTT. The encoded protein is CSARDDGKKNTEAFF.